This T cell receptor beta chain was obtained from a study of early T cells in non-severe SARS-CoV-2 infection. For the study at large: Sequenced bulk RNA came from whole blood that was unsorted, and chains were unpaired. Study observations and caveats: The VDJdb matching leaned toward anti-spike CD8 responses and overlooked private and CD4 specificities.

To note about this clonotype: The antigen remains unidentified.

The TCR library protocol attached unique molecular identifiers to the individual cDNA molecules. A single record per CDR3 protein comes from TCRdb applying MiXCR to the 5' RACE reads. This sample has around 72,000 distinct CDR3 sequences, with around 10% found just once. The sequence derives from an adult who was a healthcare worker with PCR-confirmed SARS-CoV-2 infection or an uninfected control (not recorded which). The specimen comprised whole blood, sampled at baseline.

For the CDR3, the DNA is TGCGCCAGCAGCCAAGATCACAGGGGAAATGAAAAACTGTTTTTT. Amino acids: CASSQDHRGNEKLFF. This chain joins TRBV4-3 and TRBJ1-4; the match to TRBD1 covers 7 bases. With 0 bases clipped from V and 5 bases from J, the junction kept 3 bases outside the gene matches. The germline CDR1 and CDR2 sequences are LGHNA and YSLEER. This CDR3 has 15 residues.